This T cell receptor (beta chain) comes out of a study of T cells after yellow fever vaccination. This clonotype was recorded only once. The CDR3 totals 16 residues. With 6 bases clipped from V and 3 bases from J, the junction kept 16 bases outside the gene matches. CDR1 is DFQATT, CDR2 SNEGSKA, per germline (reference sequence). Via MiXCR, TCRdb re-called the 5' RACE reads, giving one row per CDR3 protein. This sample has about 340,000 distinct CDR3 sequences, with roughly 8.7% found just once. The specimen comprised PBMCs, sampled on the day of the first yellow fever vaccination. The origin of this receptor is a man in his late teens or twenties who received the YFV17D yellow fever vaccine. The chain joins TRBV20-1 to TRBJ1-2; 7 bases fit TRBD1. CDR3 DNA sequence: TGCAGTGCCGCTAAAACATCAGGGGGGGAGGACTATGGCTACACCTTC. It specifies CSAAKTSGGEDYGYTF.